Listed below are T cell receptor beta chains from one sample, sequenced in a study of blood T cell repertoires in COVID-19. Only in-frame clones appear in the TCRdb table, and some are missing; sequencing was by immunoSEQ multiplex PCR. The table has around 280,000 clones, approximately 88% seen once. The sample comprised PBMCs or T cells enriched from blood (not recorded which). Receptor source: a middle-aged woman who had recovered from COVID-19. Each CDR3 is given with its conserved first and last residue. Each record gives: clone size, V gene, J gene, D gene, CDR3 DNA, CDR3 protein. The D gene is left open where the match is weak. Clone size is not always given. Where it is, it says once, few, many or a class for expanded clones.

size: -
V: TRBV5-4
J: TRBJ2-1
D: -
DNA: TGTGCCAGCAGCCCGCCAGGGGCTCCTAACATCGATGAGCAGTTCTTC
CDR3: CASSPPGAPNIDEQFF

size: -
V: TRBV18
J: TRBJ2-7
D: TRBD1
DNA: TGTGCCAGCTCACCAGTGACAGGGATCCCCGAGCAGTACTTC
CDR3: CASSPVTGIPEQYF

size: -
V: TRBV7-6
J: TRBJ1-4
D: -
DNA: TGTGCCAGCAGCTTAAAGCCCAGCGGGTCGCAAGGTGAAAAACTGTTTTTT
CDR3: CASSLKPSGSQGEKLFF

size: -
V: TRBV25-1
J: TRBJ1-6
D: -
DNA: TGTGCCAGCAAGGGGACCTATAATTCACCCCTCCACTTT
CDR3: CASKGTYNSPLHF

size: -
V: TRBV5-1
J: TRBJ2-7
D: TRBD1
DNA: TGCGCCAGCAGCCCACGACAGGGGTGGACCTACGAGCAGTACTTC
CDR3: CASSPRQGWTYEQYF

size: -
V: TRBV30
J: TRBJ2-1
D: -
DNA: TGTGCCTGGAGTGGGCCAGGGGTTGGCGAGCAGTTCTTC
CDR3: CAWSGPGVGEQFF

size: -
V: TRBV7-2
J: TRBJ2-1
D: TRBD1
DNA: TGTGCCAGCAGCCTTGGACAGGGTATCGGCTATGAGCAGTTCTTC
CDR3: CASSLGQGIGYEQFF

size: -
V: TRBV5-1
J: TRBJ1-5
D: -
DNA: TGCGCCAGCAGCTTGGGACAGAGCAATCAGCCCCAGCATTTT
CDR3: CASSLGQSNQPQHF

size: -
V: TRBV2
J: TRBJ2-5
D: TRBD1
DNA: TGTGCCAGCGAAGTTGACAGGGCTGGAGAGACCCAGTACTTC
CDR3: CASEVDRAGETQYF

size: once
V: TRBV7-9
J: TRBJ2-2
D: -
DNA: TGTGCCAGCAGCTTCTCCAAGCCCGGGGAGCTGTTTTTT
CDR3: CASSFSKPGELFF

size: -
V: TRBV7-2
J: TRBJ1-6
D: -
DNA: TGTGCCAGCAGCTTAGCGCTAGAAGCGTCGCCCCTCCACTTT
CDR3: CASSLALEASPLHF

size: -
V: TRBV7-9
J: TRBJ2-7
D: -
DNA: TGTGCCAGCAGCTCCGGTGAGGGCAGCTCCTACGAGCAGTACTTC
CDR3: CASSSGEGSSYEQYF

size: -
V: TRBV5-1
J: TRBJ2-3
D: -
DNA: TGCGCCAGCAGCAACACCGATACGCAGTATTTT
CDR3: CASSNTDTQYF

size: -
V: TRBV5-1
J: TRBJ1-1
D: -
DNA: TGCGCCAGCAGTCACAGCCTCATGAACACTGAAGCTTTCTTT
CDR3: CASSHSLMNTEAFF

size: -
V: TRBV7-9
J: TRBJ1-2
D: -
DNA: TGTGCCAGCGGCAGTGGGCTTCACTATGGCTACACCTTC
CDR3: CASGSGLHYGYTF

size: -
V: TRBV2
J: TRBJ1-5
D: TRBD1
DNA: TGTGCCAGCAGGGTACAGGGGGCAGGCCTCAATCAGCCCCAGCATTTT
CDR3: CASRVQGAGLNQPQHF

size: -
V: TRBV10-3
J: TRBJ1-2
D: -
DNA: TGTGCCATCAGTGAGTCGGGGGGTGGCTACACCTTC
CDR3: CAISESGGGYTF

size: -
V: TRBV7-2
J: TRBJ2-5
D: TRBD2
DNA: TGTGCCAGCAGCTTAGGCGGGGGAAAAGAGACCCAGTACTTC
CDR3: CASSLGGGKETQYF

size: -
V: TRBV7-9
J: TRBJ2-4
D: -
DNA: TGTGCCAGCAGCTTAGGCGGGATCATAGCCAAAAACATTCAGTACTTC
CDR3: CASSLGGIIAKNIQYF

size: -
V: TRBV27
J: TRBJ2-7
D: TRBD2
DNA: TGTGCCAGCAGCCTGGGACTAGTTGGCTACGAGCAGTACTTC
CDR3: CASSLGLVGYEQYF

size: -
V: TRBV19
J: TRBJ1-1
D: -
DNA: TGTGCCAGTACCCAGGGGACGGTTATGAACACTGAAGCTTTCTTT
CDR3: CASTQGTVMNTEAFF

size: -
V: TRBV27
J: TRBJ2-1
D: TRBD1
DNA: TGTGCCAGCAGTGGGACAGGGTCTAGATTTGAGCAGTTCTTC
CDR3: CASSGTGSRFEQFF

size: -
V: TRBV19
J: TRBJ2-7
D: TRBD2
DNA: TGTGCCAGTAGTTCGGCAGGGGTCTCTAGCGGGGAACTCTACGAGCAGTACTTC
CDR3: CASSSAGVSSGELYEQYF

size: -
V: TRBV2
J: TRBJ2-7
D: TRBD1
DNA: TGTGCCAGCAGTGAAACTGGACAGGGGAGCAACGAGCAGTACTTC
CDR3: CASSETGQGSNEQYF

size: -
V: TRBV7-9
J: TRBJ1-6
D: -
DNA: TGTGCCAGCAGCTTGGGGACATTTAATTCACCCCTCCACTTT
CDR3: CASSLGTFNSPLHF

size: -
V: TRBV13
J: TRBJ2-6
D: -
DNA: TGTGCCAGCAGCTTAGGCCATTGGGCAGAAATAGCTGGGGCCAACGTCCTGACTTTC
CDR3: CASSLGHWAEIAGANVLTF

size: -
V: TRBV6-2/TRBV6-3
J: TRBJ2-7
D: TRBD2
DNA: TGTGCCAGCAGTTACGGGACTAGCGTCTACGAGCAGTACTTC
CDR3: CASSYGTSVYEQYF

size: few
V: TRBV12-3/TRBV12-4
J: TRBJ1-2
D: -
DNA: TGTGCCAGCAGTCCTGACAGCAACTATGGCTACACCTTC
CDR3: CASSPDSNYGYTF

size: -
V: TRBV28
J: TRBJ1-2
D: -
DNA: TGTGCCAGCAGTTTACTGGGCCCGACAGGAAATGGAATTAAAATGTATGGCTACACCTTC
CDR3: CASSLLGPTGNGIKMYGYTF

size: -
V: TRBV15
J: TRBJ2-5
D: -
DNA: TGTGCCACCAGCAGAGATCGGCAGCCGGGGGAGACCCAGTACTTC
CDR3: CATSRDRQPGETQYF

size: -
V: TRBV28
J: TRBJ2-3
D: -
DNA: TGTGCCAGCAGTTTTTCGTCAGATACGCAGTATTTT
CDR3: CASSFSSDTQYF

size: -
V: TRBV11-2
J: TRBJ2-1
D: TRBD2
DNA: TGTGCCAGCAGCCCACTTAGCGGGACTAACAATGAGCAGTTCTTC
CDR3: CASSPLSGTNNEQFF

size: -
V: TRBV28
J: TRBJ1-4
D: TRBD1
DNA: TGTGCCAGCAGCCGCAGGGGGCAAAACGAAAAACTGTTTTTT
CDR3: CASSRRGQNEKLFF